These 29 T cell receptor beta chains were all obtained from the same sample, sequenced in a study of T cell responses to AZD1222 COVID-19 vaccine. Using immunoSEQ multiplex PCR, the repertoire was profiled, and TCRdb retains in-frame clones only, with some absent. The sample has some 120,000 clones, around 88% seen once; the top ten hold around 8.7%. Here the sequenced sample was peripheral blood, taken on day 0 of AZD1222 vaccination. The source of these receptors is an adult in good health.

The CDR3 coding sequence is TGTGCCAGCAGTTACTCAATAGCGGGAGGTTACGAGCAGTACTTC. Protein: CASSYSIAGGYEQYF. The rearrangement uses TRBV6-5 and TRBJ2-7, with 10 bases matching TRBD2. Germline CDR1 and CDR2: MNHEY and SVGAGI. J gave up 4 bases and V 0 bases, and 3 bases lay outside the gene matches. The CDR3 runs 15 residues.

This clone was seen a handful of times. The genes are TRBV6-5 and TRBJ1-1; no clear D gene. V was cut by 4 bases and J by 0 bases, with 6 bases left in between. The CDR3 contains 13 residues. Germline CDR1 is MNHEY and CDR2 is SVGAGI. The DNA for the CDR3 is TGTGCCAGCAGTTCAGACATGAACACTGAAGCTTTCTTT. Translating gives CASSSDMNTEAFF.

The V and J genes are TRBV6-6 and TRBJ1-2, with 7 bases fitting TRBD1. This CDR3 has 15 amino acids. CDR1 MNHNY and CDR2 SVGAGI come from the germline V gene (reference sequence). The J segment lost 7 bases and the V segment lost 2 bases, leaving 10 bases of the junction unmatched. For the CDR3, the DNA is TGTGCCAGCAGTTACGTTCCAGGGGGAGGGGGTGGCTACACCTTC. Encoded protein: CASSYVPGGGGGYTF.

The rearrangement joins TRBV19 to TRBJ2-1, with D perhaps TRBD2 (5 bases). Germline values: CDR1 LNHDA, CDR2 SQIVND (reference sequence). V lost 8 bases to trimming and J lost 6 bases, with 20 bases between them. The CDR3 consists of 15 residues. The CDR3 DNA reads as TGTGCCAGTGGAACCCATGGCGGCCGGGGCAATGAGCAGTTCTTC. Amino acid sequence: CASGTHGGRGNEQFF. The variable domain in full, with the rest retrieved from reference TRBV19 and TRBJ2-1, is DGGITQSPKYLFRKEGQNVTLSCEQNLNHDAMYWYRQDPGQGLRLIYYSQIVNDFQKGDIAEGYSVSREKKESFPLTVTSAQKNPTAFYLCASGTHGGRGNEQFFGPGTRLTVL.

V gene TRBV3-1 (or the pseudogene TRBV3-2) combines with J gene TRBJ1-4; weak D call: TRBD1 (5 bases). Germline lookup yields CDR1 LGHDT and CDR2 YNNKEL (reference sequence). V was shortened by 5 bases and J by 4 bases, with 14 bases between the two germline ends. This CDR3 is 15 amino acids long. CDR3 in amino acids: CASSARTLVNEKLFF. CDR3 sequence (DNA): TGTGCCAGCAGCGCCCGGACACTAGTTAATGAAAAACTGTTTTTT.

The V and J genes are TRBV2 and TRBJ2-7; 10 bases map to TRBD1. Germline CDR1 reads SNHLY; CDR2 reads FYNNEI. V trimming: 8 bases; J trimming: 4 bases; junction bases outside the gene matches: 8. The CDR3 has 14 amino acids. The CDR3 sequence: CASRSGTGEYEQYF. The CDR3 DNA reads as TGTGCCAGCCGTTCCGGGACAGGGGAATACGAGCAGTACTTC. Full variable domain (missing parts from reference TRBV2 and TRBJ2-7): EPEVTQTPSHQVTQMGQEVILRCVPISNHLYFYWYRQILGQKVEFLVSFYNNEISEKSEIFDDQFSVERPDGSNFTLKIRSTKLEDSAMYFCASRSGTGEYEQYFGPGTRLTVT.

This chain joins TRBV5-1 and TRBJ1-2; tentatively, D is TRBD1 (6 bases). V was trimmed by 4 bases and J by 8 bases, leaving 12 bases between them. The germline V gene encodes CDR1 SGHRS and CDR2 YFSETQ. The CDR3 sequence is 12 residues long. The CDR3 spells CASSGGSLGYTF. In nucleotides, the CDR3 is TGCGCCAGCAGCGGGGGCAGCCTCGGCTACACCTTC.

The rearrangement uses TRBV29-1 and TRBJ2-5; TRBD1 agrees at 8 bases. The CDR3 extends over 15 amino acids. Germline V gives CDR1 SQVTM, CDR2 ANQGSEA. With V trimmed by 7 bases and J by 4 bases, 14 bases remained unmatched. CDR3 protein: CSEQGEGYRGETQYF. CDR3 in DNA: TGCAGCGAACAGGGGGAAGGTTATCGAGGAGAGACCCAGTACTTC.

The table lists this clone with a count of one. The chain uses TRBV10-3 and TRBJ1-1; 9 bases map to TRBD1. With 9 bases clipped from V and 0 bases from J, the junction kept 2 bases outside the gene matches. The length of the CDR3 is 13 residues. Germline CDR1 reads ENHRY; CDR2 reads SYGVKD. The CDR3 loop reads CAIGQGMNTEAFF. CDR3 DNA sequence: TGTGCCATTGGACAGGGGATGAACACTGAAGCTTTCTTT.

The CDR3 here is CASSQDLGQGSGNTIYF. The CDR3 DNA reads TGCGCCAGCAGCCAAGATCTCGGACAGGGCTCTGGAAACACCATATATTTT. V gene TRBV4-3 combines with J gene TRBJ1-3; 8 bases are a match to TRBD1. Per the germline V gene, CDR1 is LGHNA and CDR2 is YSLEER. J lost 0 bases, V lost 0 bases, and 4 bases had no gene match. This CDR3 contains 17 residues.

This chain links TRBV21-1 with TRBJ1-5. TRBV21-1 is noted as a pseudogene. The CDR3 has 15 amino acids. DNA for the CDR3: TGTGCCAGCAGCAAAGAAAGGGGACCGAATCAGCCCCAGCATTTT. Translated, it gives CASSKERGPNQPQHF.

The V gene is TRBV14, the J gene TRBJ1-1; D uncertain. The V gene's germline CDR1 is SGHDN and CDR2 FVKESK. V was clipped by 4 bases and J by 2 bases, with 8 bases between them. CDR3 size: 13 residues. CDR3 in amino acids: CASSLGLNTEAFF. The CDR3 DNA sequence: TGTGCCAGCAGCCTAGGGCTAAACACTGAAGCTTTCTTT.

The chain uses TRBV7-9 and TRBJ1-3; TRBD1 aligns across 7 bases. The CDR3 covers 12 residues. Germline V gene sequence: CDR1 SEHNR, CDR2 FQNEAQ (reference sequence). V lost 8 bases to trimming and J lost 4 bases; unmatched junction nucleotides: 2. The CDR3 protein is CASGTVGNTIYF. The CDR3 DNA follows: TGTGCCAGCGGGACAGTCGGAAACACCATATATTTT.

CDR3 nucleotide sequence: TGTGCCACCAGCAGGACGCAGGGACTAGTCAAAAACATTCAGTACTTC. Translating gives CATSRTQGLVKNIQYF. The V gene is TRBV15, the J gene TRBJ2-4; 8 bases agree with TRBD2. J was trimmed by 3 bases and V by 3 bases; bases with no gene match: 7. Germline assignment: CDR1 LNHNV and CDR2 YYDKDF (reference sequence). The CDR3 sequence is 16 residues long.

This chain connects TRBV5-4 to TRBJ2-7; 13 bases map to TRBD2. The CDR3 contains 17 residues. CDR1 and CDR2 (germline): SGHNT, YYREEE (reference sequence). V trimming: 3 bases; J trimming: 1 base; junction bases outside the gene matches: 7. The CDR3 region has the DNA TGTGCCAGCAGCTCTTATCGACTAGCGGGAGGTTCCTACGAGCAGTACTTC. Translating gives CASSSYRLAGGSYEQYF.

Concerning this clone: The junction and the germline gene differ at one end; a read error may be behind it. The chain joins TRBV5-6 to TRBJ2-4; maybe TRBD2 (5 bases). The CDR3 spans 11 residues. Looked up from germline, CDR1 is SGHDT and CDR2 is YYEEEE. CDR3 sequence: CASSLAETRAF. The CDR3 DNA is TGTGCCAGCAGCTTGGCGGAAACTAGGGCCTTC.

The chain recombines TRBV20-1 with TRBJ1-1; D remains unclear. Germline V CDR1 and CDR2: DFQATT, SNEGSKA (reference sequence). The CDR3 is 13 residues long. With 3 bases removed from V and 4 bases from J, the gap between germline ends came to 12 bases. The CDR3 bases are TGCAGTGCTAGTGCGGGGAGTGGCACTGAAGCTTTCTTT. This translates into CSASAGSGTEAFF.

The V and J genes are TRBV4-1 and TRBJ1-5; D possibly corresponds to TRBD1 (5 bases). CDR3 size: 14 residues. Germline V CDR1 and CDR2: MGHRA, YSYEKL. The V and J ends lost 1 base and 2 bases respectively, with 6 bases between them. The DNA of the CDR3 is TGCGCCAGCAGCCAAGCAGGGCGCAATCAGCCCCAGCATTTT. This gives the protein CASSQAGRNQPQHF.

V gene TRBV7-6 combines with J gene TRBJ2-2, with D possibly being TRBD2 (6 bases). The CDR3 length is 15 residues. Between the trimmed V and J ends, which lost 4 bases and 4 bases, there was a span of 13 bases. Looked up from germline, CDR1 is SGHVS and CDR2 is FNYEAQ. This CDR3 is CASSSRPGGTGELFF. The CDR3 DNA sequence: TGTGCCAGCAGCTCACGCCCCGGGGGCACCGGGGAGCTGTTTTTT.

Comment on this clone: Other nucleotide sequences in the sample specify the same CDR3. This chain uses TRBV5-1 with TRBJ2-1; D may be TRBD1 (5 bases). Trimming removed 0 bases from V and 7 bases from J, with 8 bases in between. Germline V lookup: CDR1 SGHRS, CDR2 YFSETQ. The CDR3 covers 13 residues. CDR3 region: CASSLASGNEQFF. The CDR3 nucleotides read TGCGCCAGCAGCTTGGCCTCAGGGAATGAGCAGTTCTTC. The full variable domain, with the rest looked up from reference TRBV5-1 and TRBJ2-1, is KAGVTQTPRYLIKTRGQQVTLSCSPISGHRSVSWYQQTPGQGLQFLFEYFSETQRNKGNFPGRFSGRQFSNSRSEMNVSTLELGDSALYLCASSLASGNEQFFGPGTRLTVL.

This rearrangement joins TRBV4-3 to TRBJ2-7, with D possibly TRBD2 on 6 matching bases. V was pared by 1 base and J by 6 bases, with 16 bases between. The germline V gene has CDR1 LGHNA and CDR2 YSLEER. The CDR3 is made up of 15 amino acids. The CDR3 nucleotides read TGCGCCAGCAGCCAAGTTCGGACGGGAGTGTCCGAGCAGTACTTC. This codes for CASSQVRTGVSEQYF.

CDR3 in DNA: TGTGCCAGTAGGATAACAGGGGGCAATGGCTACACCTTC. Translated, it gives CASRITGGNGYTF. The gene calls are TRBV19 and TRBJ1-2, with 9 positions matching TRBD1. The germline V gene has CDR1 LNHDA and CDR2 SQIVND (reference sequence). The J segment lost 6 bases and the V segment lost 6 bases, leaving 5 bases of the junction unmatched. The length of the CDR3 is 13 residues.

J is TRBJ2-1 and V is TRBV5-1, with 10 bases identical to TRBD1. The length of the CDR3 is 14 residues. The junction had 4 bases not matched to a gene; V was cut back by 4 bases and J by 6 bases. The germline V gene encodes CDR1 SGHRS and CDR2 YFSETQ. DNA of the CDR3: TGCGCCAGCAGCCCGGACAGGGGGGGCAATGAGCAGTTCTTC. Protein product: CASSPDRGGNEQFF.

The chain uses TRBV14 and TRBJ2-3, with TRBD2 matching 8 bases. The CDR3 length is 16 residues. V trimming: 4 bases; J trimming: 2 bases; junction bases outside the gene matches: 8. Germline-derived CDR1 and CDR2 are SGHDN and FVKESK. The CDR3 sequence: CASSPLASGPTDTQYF. Here the CDR3 DNA reads TGTGCCAGCAGCCCTCTGGCTAGCGGGCCCACAGATACGCAGTATTTT.

V gene TRBV29-1 combines with J gene TRBJ2-2; tentatively, D is TRBD1 (5 bases). The V gene lost 4 bases and the J gene lost 6 bases, with 15 bases spanning the gap. Looked up from germline, CDR1 is SQVTM and CDR2 is ANQGSEA. This CDR3 is built from 14 residues. In nucleotides, the CDR3 is TGCAGCGTTGCCAAGACAGTGTCGGCCGGGGAGCTGTTTTTT. Encoded protein: CSVAKTVSAGELFF.

The chain combines TRBV7-2 with TRBJ1-1, with D tentatively TRBD1 (5 bases). Germline CDR1 is SGHTA and CDR2 is FQGNSA. Trimming removed 1 base from V and 0 bases from J, with 21 bases in between. The CDR3 is 19 amino acids. In DNA form, the CDR3 reads TGTGCCAGCAGCTTAGTCCCTACGATAGCCCTAGGGGTGAACACTGAAGCTTTCTTT. Protein sequence: CASSLVPTIALGVNTEAFF.

This chain uses TRBV6-2 or TRBV6-3 with TRBJ1-1; no clear D gene. The germline CDR1 and CDR2 sequences are MNHEY and SVGEGT. The V gene lost 6 bases and the J gene lost 0 bases, with 8 bases spanning the gap. CDR3 size: 13 residues. Written as DNA, the CDR3 is TGTGCCAGCAGCCCATACATGAACACTGAAGCTTTCTTT. The encoded protein is CASSPYMNTEAFF.

This CDR3 reads CASSAPLAGDTDTQYF. As DNA, the CDR3 is TGTGCCAGCAGTGCCCCCCTAGCGGGAGACACAGATACGCAGTATTTT. The chain has TRBV6-4 and TRBJ2-3, with 10 bases lining up with TRBD2. From germline, CDR1 is MRHNA and CDR2 SNTAGT. CDR3 length: 16 residues. Germline trimming cut 4 bases from V and 2 bases from J; bases unmatched to any gene: 6.

The chain has TRBV28 and TRBJ2-3, with 9 bases lining up with TRBD1. J was trimmed by 5 bases and V by 4 bases; bases with no gene match: 10. Germline V gene data show CDR1 as MDHEN and CDR2 as SYDVKM. This CDR3 is built from 16 residues. The CDR3 reads CASSSPGTGIRDTQYF. Here the CDR3 DNA reads TGTGCCAGCAGTTCCCCCGGGACAGGGATAAGAGATACGCAGTATTTT.